This TCR beta chain was identified in a study of response to subunit inactivated influenza vaccine. TCRdb called the RT-PCR reads again in MiXCR, with one record for every CDR3 protein. The top ten clones hold roughly 14% of a sample with fewer than 650,000 distinct CDR3 sequences, 13% of them seen once. Germline V lookup: CDR1 SNHLY, CDR2 FYNNEI. CDR3 length: 10 amino acids. V was clipped by 8 bases and J by 5 bases, with 6 bases between them. Points on this clonotype: Its antigen is not identified.

Study results and caveats: The study's authors posited that every seasonal influenza vaccination enlists few new T cells.

The starting material was PBMCs from blood, obtained more than 35 days after vaccination. This sequence was found in a man aged 45-65 years who received an inactivated influenza vaccine. J is TRBJ2-5 and V is TRBV2; no reliable D call. As DNA, the CDR3 is TGTGCCAGCGGGTCGGAGACCCAGTACTTC. It yields the protein CASGSETQYF.